This entry describes one T cell receptor (beta chain). Its antigen remains unidentified. This record belongs to a study of blood T cells in healthy people across ages. The study, taken as a whole, reports: Donor CMV infection status was unknown, possibly confounding age-related changes in expanded clonotypes. Per million T cells, TCR beta diversity dropped about linearly as age rose.

Through a sample-barcoded 5' primer and a J-beta primer mix, a second PCR was run for 7 to 11 cycles. Using its own MiXCR run on the 5' RACE reads, TCRdb lists one record per CDR3 protein. The repertoire includes fewer than 900,000 distinct CDR3 sequences, roughly 41% of them detected once, and roughly 19% sits in the top ten. Sequencing was done on a sample of blood. The receptor comes from a woman aged 55-70 years in good health.

CDR3 region: CASSQEGYQGDTQYF. The CDR3 bases are TGCGCCAGCAGCCAAGAGGGGTATCAAGGAGATACGCAGTATTTT. The chain joins TRBV4-1 to TRBJ2-3; no definite D call. There are 15 residues in the CDR3. Per germline, CDR1 MGHRA and CDR2 YSYEKL. Trimming pared 0 bases from V and 5 bases from J, leaving 12 bases between.